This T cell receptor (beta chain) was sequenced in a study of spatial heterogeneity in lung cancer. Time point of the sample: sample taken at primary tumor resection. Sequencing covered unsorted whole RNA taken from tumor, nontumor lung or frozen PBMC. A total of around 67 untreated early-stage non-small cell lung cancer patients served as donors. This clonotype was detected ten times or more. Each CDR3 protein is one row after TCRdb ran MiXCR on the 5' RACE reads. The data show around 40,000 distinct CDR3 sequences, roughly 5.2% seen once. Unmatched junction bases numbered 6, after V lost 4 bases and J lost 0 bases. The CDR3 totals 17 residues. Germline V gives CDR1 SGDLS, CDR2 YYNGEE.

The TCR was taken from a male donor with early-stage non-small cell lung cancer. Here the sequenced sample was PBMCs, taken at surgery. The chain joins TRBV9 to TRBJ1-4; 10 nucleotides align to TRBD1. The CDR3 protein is CASSPRDRGATNEKLFF. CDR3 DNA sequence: TGTGCCAGCAGCCCCCGGGACAGGGGAGCAACTAATGAAAAACTGTTTTTT.